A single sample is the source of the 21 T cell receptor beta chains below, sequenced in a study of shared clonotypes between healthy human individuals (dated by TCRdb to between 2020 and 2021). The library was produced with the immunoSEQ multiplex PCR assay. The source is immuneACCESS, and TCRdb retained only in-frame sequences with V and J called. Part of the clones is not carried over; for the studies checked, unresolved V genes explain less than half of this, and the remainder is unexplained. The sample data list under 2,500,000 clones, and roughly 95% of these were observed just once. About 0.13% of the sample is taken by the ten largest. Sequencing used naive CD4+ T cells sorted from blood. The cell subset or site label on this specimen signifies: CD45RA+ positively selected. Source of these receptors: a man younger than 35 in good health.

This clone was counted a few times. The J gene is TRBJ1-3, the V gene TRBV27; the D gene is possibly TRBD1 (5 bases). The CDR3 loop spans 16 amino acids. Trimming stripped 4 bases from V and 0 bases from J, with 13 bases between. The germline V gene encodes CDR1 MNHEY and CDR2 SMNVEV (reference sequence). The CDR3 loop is CASSSFEGSSGNTIYF. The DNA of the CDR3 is TGTGCCAGCAGTTCCTTTGAGGGGAGCTCTGGAAACACCATATATTTT.

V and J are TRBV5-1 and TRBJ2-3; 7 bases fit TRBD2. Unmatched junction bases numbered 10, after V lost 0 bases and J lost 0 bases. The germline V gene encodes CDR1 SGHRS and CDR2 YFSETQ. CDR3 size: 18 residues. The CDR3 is CASSLGLVAGPSTDTQYF. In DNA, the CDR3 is TGCGCCAGCAGCTTGGGCCTGGTAGCGGGTCCAAGCACAGATACGCAGTATTTT. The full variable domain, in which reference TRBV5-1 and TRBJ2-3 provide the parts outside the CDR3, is KAGVTQTPRYLIKTRGQQVTLSCSPISGHRSVSWYQQTPGQGLQFLFEYFSETQRNKGNFPGRFSGRQFSNSRSEMNVSTLELGDSALYLCASSLGLVAGPSTDTQYFGPGTRLTVL.

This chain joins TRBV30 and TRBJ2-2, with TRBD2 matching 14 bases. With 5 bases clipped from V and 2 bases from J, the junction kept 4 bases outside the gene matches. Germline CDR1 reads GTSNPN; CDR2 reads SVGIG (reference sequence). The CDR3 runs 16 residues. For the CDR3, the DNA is TGTGCCTGGGGGGGACTAGCGGGAGCTAACACCGGGGAGCTGTTTTTT. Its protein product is CAWGGLAGANTGELFF.

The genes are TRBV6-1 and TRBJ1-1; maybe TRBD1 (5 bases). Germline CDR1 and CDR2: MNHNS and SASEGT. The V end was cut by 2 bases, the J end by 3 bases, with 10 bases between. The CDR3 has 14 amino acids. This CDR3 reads CASSEIGADTEAFF. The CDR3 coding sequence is TGTGCCAGCAGTGAAATAGGGGCCGACACTGAAGCTTTCTTT.

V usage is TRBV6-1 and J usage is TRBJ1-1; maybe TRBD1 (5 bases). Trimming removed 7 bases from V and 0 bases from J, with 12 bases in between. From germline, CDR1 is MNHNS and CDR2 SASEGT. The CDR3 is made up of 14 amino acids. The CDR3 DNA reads TGTGCCAGCACTTTGGACACTTTGAACACTGAAGCTTTCTTT. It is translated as CASTLDTLNTEAFF.

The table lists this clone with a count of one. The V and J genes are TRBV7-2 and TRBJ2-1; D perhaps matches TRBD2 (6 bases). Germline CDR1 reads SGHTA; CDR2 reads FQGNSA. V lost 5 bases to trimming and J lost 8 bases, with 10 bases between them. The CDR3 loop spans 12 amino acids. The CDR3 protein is CASSRWGDEQFF. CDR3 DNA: TGTGCCAGCAGCCGATGGGGGGATGAGCAGTTCTTC.

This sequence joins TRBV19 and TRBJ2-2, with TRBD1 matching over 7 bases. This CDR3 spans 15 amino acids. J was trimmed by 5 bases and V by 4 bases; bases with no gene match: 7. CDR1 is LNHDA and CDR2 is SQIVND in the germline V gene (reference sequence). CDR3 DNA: TGTGCCAGTAGTACCCGGGACAGTACTACCGGGGAGCTGTTTTTT. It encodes CASSTRDSTTGELFF.

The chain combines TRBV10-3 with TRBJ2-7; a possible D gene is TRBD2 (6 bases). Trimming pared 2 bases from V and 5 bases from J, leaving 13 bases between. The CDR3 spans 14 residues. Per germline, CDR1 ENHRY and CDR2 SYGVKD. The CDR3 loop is CAISEGGKLNEQYF. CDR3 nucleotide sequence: TGTGCCATCAGTGAGGGCGGGAAGTTGAACGAGCAGTACTTC.

The CDR3 bases are TGTGCCAGCAGCCCAGACAGGGCAAGGGCCCAAGAGACCCAGTACTTC. Protein: CASSPDRARAQETQYF. The chain uses TRBV27 and TRBJ2-5; 7 bases agree with TRBD1. The CDR3 totals 16 residues. Trimming at V came to 6 bases and at J to 1 base, leaving 11 bases not matched to a gene. Germline CDR1 MNHEY, CDR2 SMNVEV (reference sequence).

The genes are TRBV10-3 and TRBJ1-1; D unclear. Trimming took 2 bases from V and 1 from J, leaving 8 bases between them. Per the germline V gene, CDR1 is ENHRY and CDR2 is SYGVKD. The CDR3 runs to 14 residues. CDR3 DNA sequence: TGTGCCATCAGTGAGACAGAGACGAACACTGAAGCTTTCTTT. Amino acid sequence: CAISETETNTEAFF.

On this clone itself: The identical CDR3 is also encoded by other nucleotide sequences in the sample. The CDR3 region has the DNA TGCAGCGTTCGACAGGGTAACACTGAAGCTTTCTTT. This codes for CSVRQGNTEAFF. This chain connects TRBV29-1 to TRBJ1-1; 7 bases agree with TRBD1. The CDR3 runs 12 residues. Germline V gene sequence: CDR1 SQVTM, CDR2 ANQGSEA. V dropped 5 bases and J dropped 2; count of bases not matched to a gene: 2. Supplemented by reference TRBV29-1 and TRBJ1-1, the full variable domain reads SAVISQKPSRDICQRGTSLTIQCQVDSQVTMMFWYRQQPGQSLTLIATANQGSEATYESGFVIDKFPISRPNLTFSTLTVSNMSPEDSSIYLCSVRQGNTEAFFGQGTRLTVV.

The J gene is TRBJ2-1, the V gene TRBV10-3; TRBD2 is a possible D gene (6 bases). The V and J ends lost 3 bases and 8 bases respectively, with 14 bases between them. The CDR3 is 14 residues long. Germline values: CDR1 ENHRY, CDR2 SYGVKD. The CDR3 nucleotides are TGTGCCATCAGTGACTACGGGGGTTTCGATGAGCAGTTCTTC. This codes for CAISDYGGFDEQFF.

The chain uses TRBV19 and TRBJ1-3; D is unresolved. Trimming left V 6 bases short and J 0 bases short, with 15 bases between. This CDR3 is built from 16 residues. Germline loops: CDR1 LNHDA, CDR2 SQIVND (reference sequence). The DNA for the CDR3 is TGTGCCAGTAGAACGAGCCCCTGGGACTCTGGAAACACCATATATTTT. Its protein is CASRTSPWDSGNTIYF. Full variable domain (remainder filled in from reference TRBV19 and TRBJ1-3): DGGITQSPKYLFRKEGQNVTLSCEQNLNHDAMYWYRQDPGQGLRLIYYSQIVNDFQKGDIAEGYSVSREKKESFPLTVTSAQKNPTAFYLCASRTSPWDSGNTIYFGEGSWLTVV.

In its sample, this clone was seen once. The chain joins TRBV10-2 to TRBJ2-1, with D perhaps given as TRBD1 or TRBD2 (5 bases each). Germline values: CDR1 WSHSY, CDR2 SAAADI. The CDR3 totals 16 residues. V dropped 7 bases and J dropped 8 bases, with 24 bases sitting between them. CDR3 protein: CASISAPGPEGYEQFF. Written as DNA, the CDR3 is TGCGCCAGCATTAGCGCACCGGGGCCCGAGGGGTATGAGCAGTTCTTC.

The CDR3 sequence is CASSNGPASSGNTIYF. The CDR3 DNA sequence: TGTGCCAGCAGCAATGGACCCGCGAGCTCTGGAAACACCATATATTTT. V and J are TRBV5-6 and TRBJ1-3, with no clear D. Trimming left V 4 bases short and J 0 bases short, with 14 bases between. CDR3 length: 16 amino acids. Germline values: CDR1 SGHDT, CDR2 YYEEEE.

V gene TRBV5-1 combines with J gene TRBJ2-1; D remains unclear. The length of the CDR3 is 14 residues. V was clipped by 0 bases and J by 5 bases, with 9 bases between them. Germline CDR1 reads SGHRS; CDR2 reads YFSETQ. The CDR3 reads CASSLESLDNEQFF. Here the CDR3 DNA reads TGCGCCAGCAGCTTGGAAAGTTTGGACAATGAGCAGTTCTTC.

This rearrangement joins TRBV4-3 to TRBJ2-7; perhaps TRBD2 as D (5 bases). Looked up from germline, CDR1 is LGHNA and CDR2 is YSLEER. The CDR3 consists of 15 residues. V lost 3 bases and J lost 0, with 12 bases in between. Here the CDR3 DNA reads TGCGCCAGCAGCCAGGGAGATCCTAGCTCCTACGAGCAGTACTTC. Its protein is CASSQGDPSSYEQYF.

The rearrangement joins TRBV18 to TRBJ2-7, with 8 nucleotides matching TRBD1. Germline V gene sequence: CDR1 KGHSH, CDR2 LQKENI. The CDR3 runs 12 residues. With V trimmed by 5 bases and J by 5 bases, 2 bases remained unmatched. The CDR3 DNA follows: TGTGCCAGCTCAGCAGGGGGCCACGAGCAGTACTTC. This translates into CASSAGGHEQYF. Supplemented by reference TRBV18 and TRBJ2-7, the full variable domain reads NAGVMQNPRHLVRRRGQEARLRCSPMKGHSHVYWYRQLPEEGLKFMVYLQKENIIDESGMPKERFSAEFPKEGPSILRIQQVVRGDSAAYFCASSAGGHEQYFGPGTRLTVT.

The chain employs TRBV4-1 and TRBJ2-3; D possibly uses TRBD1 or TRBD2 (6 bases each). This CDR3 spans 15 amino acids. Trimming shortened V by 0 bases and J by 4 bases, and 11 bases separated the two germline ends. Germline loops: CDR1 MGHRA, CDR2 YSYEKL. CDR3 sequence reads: CASSQDGGRADTQYF. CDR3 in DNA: TGCGCCAGCAGCCAAGACGGGGGCCGGGCAGATACGCAGTATTTT.

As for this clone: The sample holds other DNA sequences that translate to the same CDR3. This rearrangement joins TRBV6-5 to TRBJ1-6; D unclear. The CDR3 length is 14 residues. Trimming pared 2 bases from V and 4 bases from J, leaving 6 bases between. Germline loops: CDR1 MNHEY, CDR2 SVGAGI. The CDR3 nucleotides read TGTGCCAGCAGTTACAGCCAATATAATTCACCCCTCCACTTT. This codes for CASSYSQYNSPLHF.

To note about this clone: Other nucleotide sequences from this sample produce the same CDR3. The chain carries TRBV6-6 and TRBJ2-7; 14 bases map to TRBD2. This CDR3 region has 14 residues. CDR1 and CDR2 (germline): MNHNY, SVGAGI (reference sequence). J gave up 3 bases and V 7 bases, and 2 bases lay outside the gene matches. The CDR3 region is CASTGTSGSYEQYF. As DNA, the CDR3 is TGTGCCAGCACCGGGACTAGCGGGAGCTACGAGCAGTACTTC.